This T cell receptor beta chain came from a study of vaccination effects on CD4 cells after COVID-19. Across the whole study: Participants received two doses of either the BNT162b2 or mRNA-1273 vaccine.

Concerning this clone itself: The target antigen is unknown.

TCRdb's table, derived via immunoSEQ multiplex PCR, lists solely in-frame clones and lacks some. The profile covers about 26,000 clones, with 75% to 80% appearing a single time and about 16% taken by the ten largest. With the ViraFEST assay, the study expanded antigen-specific CD4+ T cells using viral peptide pools, then sequenced them. Researchers isolated CD4+ T cells once less than twelve days of culture had elapsed. Infection dated between March and December 2020, before the Alpha, Beta and Delta variants reached the United States. The V and J ends lost 4 bases and 3 bases, in that order; junction bases with no gene match: 5. Germline lookup yields CDR1 SQVTM and CDR2 ANQGSEA. This CDR3 has 15 residues.

The receptor's source is a human donor who had a prior SARS-CoV-2 infection. The sample consisted of CD4+ T cells from PBMCs cultured with HCoV-NL63 spike peptides, taken before COVID-19 vaccination. The chain employs TRBV29-1 and TRBJ2-1, with 11 bases identical to TRBD2. The CDR3 sequence is CSVVGTSGLYNEQFF. In nucleotides, the CDR3 is TGCAGCGTTGTTGGGACTAGCGGTCTCTACAATGAGCAGTTCTTC.